These T cell receptor beta chains were read from a single sample in a study of response to subunit inactivated influenza vaccine. TCRdb analysed the RT-PCR reads with MiXCR anew, one entry per CDR3 protein. Of a few hundred thousand distinct CDR3 sequences in the sample, less than 15% are singletons; the top ten hold 11%. The sample here was PBMCs from blood, taken approximately 13 days after vaccination. These receptors were taken from a man in his fifties who received an inactivated influenza vaccine. The CDR3 runs from the conserved cysteine through the conserved F or W. Fields, in order: clone size, J gene, D gene, CDR3 length, V gene, CDR3 protein, CDR3 DNA. A D gene is named only where the DNA matches it firmly. Clone size appears in some rows only: once, few, many, or a class for an expanded clone.

NA	TRBJ2-7	TRBD1	15	TRBV9	CASSVGTGGSREQYF	TGTGCCAGCAGCGTTGGGACAGGGGGATCGAGGGAGCAGTACTTC
NA	TRBJ1-6	NA	13	TRBV7-9	CASSSGGGSPLHF	TGTGCCAGCAGCTCCGGGGGGGGCTCACCCCTCCACTTT
NA	TRBJ1-1	NA	14	TRBV20-1	CSAAHARMNTEAFF	TGCAGTGCTGCCCACGCGAGGATGAACACTGAAGCTTTCTTT
many	TRBJ2-1	NA	14	TRBV20-1	CSARQGSSYNEQFF	TGCAGTGCTAGACAGGGGAGCTCCTACAATGAGCAGTTCTTC
NA	TRBJ2-5	NA	15	TRBV7-9	CASSRRTGKQETQYF	TGTGCCAGCAGCCGACGGACGGGAAAGCAAGAGACCCAGTACTTC
NA	TRBJ1-4	NA	13	TRBV6-1	CASSTTDSGKLFF	TGTGCCAGCAGTACTACGGACAGCGGAAAACTGTTTTTT
few	TRBJ2-5	NA	13	TRBV7-9	CASSADWKETQYF	TGTGCCAGCAGCGCAGACTGGAAAGAGACCCAGTACTTC
NA	TRBJ2-5	NA	14	TRBV4-3	CASSQDGRQETQYF	TGCGCCAGCAGCCAAGATGGCCGACAAGAGACCCAGTACTTC
few	TRBJ2-3	TRBD2	16	TRBV3-1	CASSQDLAGFTDTQYF	TGTGCCAGCAGCCAGGACCTAGCGGGGTTCACAGATACGCAGTATTTT
many	TRBJ2-7	TRBD2	14	TRBV20-1	CSARESGGSYEQYF	TGCAGTGCTAGAGAATCGGGAGGGTCCTACGAGCAGTACTTC
few	TRBJ2-1	NA	16	TRBV7-2	CASSLAAADNNNEQFF	TGTGCCAGCAGCTTAGCAGCAGCGGACAATAACAATGAGCAGTTCTTC
many	TRBJ1-5	TRBD1	14	TRBV12-3/TRBV12-4	CASSRTGGGQPQHF	TGTGCCAGCAGCCGTACAGGGGGCGGTCAGCCCCAGCATTTT
NA	TRBJ2-5	TRBD2	15	TRBV10-3	CAISEFTGGPETQYF	TGTGCCATCAGTGAGTTTACGGGAGGGCCGGAGACCCAGTACTTC
many	TRBJ1-5	NA	15	TRBV20-1	CSARDRGRPNQPQHF	TGCAGTGCTAGAGATCGAGGCAGACCCAATCAGCCCCAGCATTTT
NA	TRBJ2-3	NA	12	TRBV6-5	CASRTDGHTQYF	TGTGCCAGCAGGACGGACGGCCATACGCAGTATTTT
many	TRBJ2-7	NA	15	TRBV20-1	CSALPRGPLSYEQYF	TGCAGTGCGTTGCCTAGGGGCCCACTTTCCTACGAGCAGTACTTC
few	TRBJ1-1	NA	12	TRBV10-2	CASRRGTGEAFF	TGCGCCAGCAGAAGGGGTACGGGGGAAGCTTTCTTT
NA	TRBJ2-5	NA	11	TRBV6-2/TRBV6-3	CASSSSEAQYF	TGTGCCAGCAGTAGCTCGGAGGCCCAGTACTTC
few	TRBJ2-2	NA	16	TRBV25-1	CASSEYPTMDTGELFF	TGTGCCAGCAGTGAATATCCGACTATGGACACCGGGGAGCTGTTTTTT
few	TRBJ2-7	NA	14	TRBV2	CASSEKHLSYEQYF	TGTGCCAGCAGTGAAAAACATCTCTCCTACGAGCAGTACTTC
few	TRBJ1-2	TRBD1	17	TRBV7-9	CASSSFFGTGVVDGYTF	TGTGCCAGCAGCTCCTTTTTCGGGACAGGGGTTGTCGATGGCTACACCTTC
few	TRBJ2-7	NA	15	TRBV4-2	CASSQDGTPTYEQYF	TGTGCCAGCAGCCAAGATGGGACACCAACCTACGAGCAGTACTTC
few	TRBJ2-7	TRBD1	15	TRBV27	CASSLSGQGPYEQYF	TGTGCCAGCAGTTTATCGGGACAGGGTCCTTACGAGCAGTACTTC